The 21 T cell receptor beta chains below were found in one sample sequenced in a study of vaccination and CD4 T cells after COVID-19. The treatment is: approximately nine-day PBMC culture with coronavirus spike peptide pools or control peptides (ViraFEST assay). The Oncomine TCR Beta short-read assay generated sequence data from the DNA of cultured CD4+ T cells. Using its own MiXCR run on the PCR reads, TCRdb lists one record per CDR3 protein. The repertoire holds 14,000 to 15,000 distinct CDR3 sequences, 53% seen once, with 12% in the top ten. Antigens of these TCRs are unknown. The sequenced sample consisted of CD4+ T cells from blood, cultured in vitro. Receptors were obtained from a human donor who had recovered from COVID-19.

V is TRBV15 and J is TRBJ2-3; maybe TRBD1 (6 bases). The CDR3 is made up of 13 amino acids. V lost 5 bases and J lost 6, with 12 bases in between. The germline V gene encodes CDR1 LNHNV and CDR2 YYDKDF (reference sequence). The CDR3 bases are TGTGCCACCAGCTATAGGACAGAGGATACGCAGTATTTT. Amino acids: CATSYRTEDTQYF. Drawing the rest from reference TRBV15 and TRBJ2-3, the complete variable domain is DAMVIQNPRYQVTQFGKPVTLSCSQTLNHNVMYWYQQKSSQAPKLLFHYYDKDFNNEADTPDNFQSRRPNTSFCFLDIRSPGLGDTAMYLCATSYRTEDTQYFGPGTRLTVL.

The gene calls are TRBV28 and TRBJ2-4; D is unresolved. Germline-derived CDR1 and CDR2 are MDHEN and SYDVKM. CDR3 length: 14 amino acids. The V end lost 2 bases, the J end lost 1 base, and 6 bases lay between the germline ends. The CDR3 reads CASSLHPAKNIQYF. CDR3 sequence (DNA): TGTGCCAGCAGTTTACACCCGGCCAAAAACATTCAGTACTTC.

The chain links TRBV20-1 to TRBJ1-1; 7 nucleotides align to TRBD1. V lost 6 bases, J lost 1 base, and 11 bases stayed unmatched. The CDR3 extends over 15 amino acids. The germline CDR1 and CDR2 sequences are DFQATT and SNEGSKA (reference sequence). CDR3 residues: CSAPSVTGKNTEAFF. The CDR3 DNA reads as TGCAGTGCACCTAGCGTGACAGGGAAGAACACTGAAGCTTTCTTT.

Written as DNA, the CDR3 is TGTGCCAGCAGCGAGGGGGGCTCTGGAAACACCATATATTTT. Residues: CASSEGGSGNTIYF. This chain connects TRBV7-2 to TRBJ1-3; possible D gene TRBD1, 6 bases. CDR1 is SGHTA, CDR2 FQGNSA, per germline. The CDR3 is 14 amino acids. With 5 bases removed from V and 0 bases from J, the gap between germline ends came to 8 bases.

The V and J genes are TRBV28 and TRBJ2-7, with no clear D. CDR1 and CDR2 from the germline V gene are MDHEN and SYDVKM. CDR3 length: 15 amino acids. Trimming took off 4 bases at V and 1 base at J, with 14 bases between the two ends. This CDR3 is CASSSLRPSSYEQYF. DNA for the CDR3: TGTGCCAGCAGTTCCCTTAGACCCTCGTCCTACGAGCAGTACTTC. Variable domain in full (rest from reference TRBV28 and TRBJ2-7): DVKVTQSSRYLVKRTGEKVFLECVQDMDHENMFWYRQDPGLGLRLIYFSYDVKMKEKGDIPEGYSVSREKKERFSLILESASTNQTSMYLCASSSLRPSSYEQYFGPGTRLTVT.

The sample holds a few counts of this clonotype. The J gene is TRBJ1-2, the V gene TRBV20-1; D is perhaps TRBD1 (5 bases). The CDR3 consists of 14 residues. Germline loops: CDR1 DFQATT, CDR2 SNEGSKA (reference sequence). The ends were cut back, 2 bases at V and 7 bases at J, with 17 bases in the middle. The CDR3 DNA reads TGCAGTGCTAGACGGTATTATGGGGACTCTGGCTACACCTTC. Translating gives CSARRYYGDSGYTF.

This clonotype was observed a few times. The V and J genes are TRBV15 and TRBJ2-5, with 8 bases fitting TRBD1. This CDR3 has 14 residues. The V gene's germline CDR1 is LNHNV and CDR2 YYDKDF (reference sequence). The trim removed 3 bases at V and 2 bases at J, leaving 2 bases unmatched. In nucleotides, the CDR3 is TGTGCCACCAGCAGGGGGACAGGACAAGAGACCCAGTACTTC. This encodes CATSRGTGQETQYF. Using reference TRBV15 and TRBJ2-5 for the parts outside the CDR3, the full variable domain is DAMVIQNPRYQVTQFGKPVTLSCSQTLNHNVMYWYQQKSSQAPKLLFHYYDKDFNNEADTPDNFQSRRPNTSFCFLDIRSPGLGDTAMYLCATSRGTGQETQYFGPGTRLLVL.

V is TRBV15 and J is TRBJ1-1, with D uncertain. The CDR3 contains 13 residues. Germline CDR1 reads LNHNV; CDR2 reads YYDKDF (reference sequence). Between the trimmed V and J ends, which lost 4 bases and 0 bases, there was a span of 6 bases. This chain's CDR3 is CATSIGVNTEAFF. The CDR3 coding sequence is TGTGCCACCAGCATAGGAGTGAACACTGAAGCTTTCTTT. Looking up the rest from reference TRBV15 and TRBJ1-1 gives the full variable domain: DAMVIQNPRYQVTQFGKPVTLSCSQTLNHNVMYWYQQKSSQAPKLLFHYYDKDFNNEADTPDNFQSRRPNTSFCFLDIRSPGLGDTAMYLCATSIGVNTEAFFGQGTRLTVV.

V usage is TRBV4-3 and J usage is TRBJ2-7; D is unclear. The germline V gene encodes CDR1 LGHNA and CDR2 YSLEER. V lost 0 bases, J lost 4 bases, and 7 bases lay in between. The CDR3 covers 13 residues. CDR3 in amino acids: CASSQDGRYEQYF. The CDR3 region has the DNA TGCGCCAGCAGCCAAGATGGTCGGTACGAGCAGTACTTC.

The J gene is TRBJ1-2, the V gene TRBV5-8; 7 positions match TRBD1. V shed 0 bases and J 8 bases; nucleotides not matched to a gene: 13. Germline V CDR1 and CDR2: SGHTS, YDEGEE. The CDR3 has 16 amino acids. CDR3 sequence: CASSLAFRQGLSGYTF. The CDR3 DNA reads as TGTGCCAGCAGCTTGGCTTTTCGACAGGGATTATCCGGCTACACCTTC. Combining the CDR3 with reference TRBV5-8 and TRBJ1-2 gives the whole variable domain EAGVTQSPTHLIKTRGQQATLRCSPISGHTSVYWYQQALGLGLQFLLWYDEGEERNRGNFPPRFSGRQFPNYSSELNVNALELEDSALYLCASSLAFRQGLSGYTFGSGTRLTVV.

The table lists this clonotype with a few counts. J is TRBJ2-3 and V is TRBV20-1; 10 nucleotides line up with TRBD2. The CDR3 extends over 19 amino acids. Germline assignment: CDR1 DFQATT and CDR2 SNEGSKA (reference sequence). With 1 base clipped from V and 6 bases from J, the junction kept 19 bases outside the gene matches. The CDR3 protein is CSARGPDVSGRNRPDTQYF. In DNA form, the CDR3 reads TGCAGTGCTAGAGGCCCGGACGTTAGCGGGAGGAACCGCCCCGATACGCAGTATTTT.

This clonotype came up a few times. The CDR3 protein is CASSEISGTQYF. The CDR3 coding sequence is TGTGCCAGCAGTGAAATTAGCGGTACCCAGTACTTC. This sequence joins TRBV2 and TRBJ2-5; the D gene is possibly TRBD2 (6 bases). Per the germline V gene, CDR1 is SNHLY and CDR2 is FYNNEI. V was pared by 2 bases and J by 8 bases, with 9 bases between. This CDR3 is 12 amino acids long.

V and J are TRBV7-9 and TRBJ2-1, with 8 bases identical to TRBD1. The CDR3 loop spans 15 amino acids. The junction had 10 bases not matched to a gene; V was cut back by 5 bases and J by 7 bases. CDR1 is SEHNR and CDR2 is FQNEAQ in the germline V gene (reference sequence). CDR3 bases: TGTGCCAGCAGCCCAAAGAGGCGGACAGGGAATGAGCAGTTCTTC. Translated: CASSPKRRTGNEQFF.

This clonotype has only one observation. The V and J genes are TRBV28 and TRBJ2-3, with D maybe TRBD1 (6 bases). V was trimmed by 10 bases and J by 0 bases, leaving 14 bases between them. The CDR3 consists of 14 residues. Germline CDR1 and CDR2: MDHEN and SYDVKM. CDR3 in amino acids: CATWGPLSTDTQYF. DNA for the CDR3: TGTGCCACCTGGGGGCCCCTGAGCACAGATACGCAGTATTTT.

CDR3 coding DNA: TGCGCCAGCAGCTTTGACTACGGAACGAGCGCGAACACCGGGGAGCTGTTTTTT. The encoded protein is CASSFDYGTSANTGELFF. The gene calls are TRBV5-1 and TRBJ2-2, with D possibly TRBD2 on 5 matching bases. CDR3 size: 18 residues. The V and J ends lost 2 bases and 0 bases respectively, with 17 bases between them. CDR1 is SGHRS and CDR2 is YFSETQ in the germline V gene.

The CDR3 loop reads CASSPAPPGYEQYF. The DNA of the CDR3 is TGTGCCAGCTCACCAGCCCCGCCGGGCTACGAGCAGTACTTC. The J gene is TRBJ2-7, the V gene TRBV18; D is ambiguous. Looked up from germline, CDR1 is KGHSH and CDR2 is LQKENI. V lost 2 bases and J lost 3, with 11 bases in between. The CDR3 covers 14 residues.

This clonotype occurred a few times. This chain uses TRBV20-1 with TRBJ2-2, with D perhaps assigned TRBD1 or TRBD2 (6 bases each). Germline V lookup: CDR1 DFQATT, CDR2 SNEGSKA (reference sequence). The CDR3 consists of 15 residues. Trimming took 4 bases from V and 0 from J, leaving 12 bases between them. In nucleotides, the CDR3 is TGCAGTGCTACCCGGGGGCCCGCGAACACCGGGGAGCTGTTTTTT. Its translation is CSATRGPANTGELFF.

This clonotype is a singleton in its sample. The chain uses TRBV9 and TRBJ1-6, with unresolved D. The V gene lost 5 bases and the J gene lost 2 bases, with 14 bases spanning the gap. Germline loops: CDR1 SGDLS, CDR2 YYNGEE. This CDR3 spans 16 amino acids. CDR3 residues: CASSAAIDPYNSPLHF. The DNA for the CDR3 is TGTGCCAGCAGTGCAGCGATAGACCCCTATAATTCACCCCTCCACTTT. The complete variable domain, with remaining parts taken from reference TRBV9 and TRBJ1-6, reads DSGVTQTPKHLITATGQRVTLRCSPRSGDLSVYWYQQSLDQGLQFLIQYYNGEERAKGNILERFSAQQFPDLHSELNLSSLELGDSALYFCASSAAIDPYNSPLHFGNGTRLTVT.

The chain employs TRBV18 and TRBJ2-7; 14 bases are a match to TRBD2. CDR3 length: 18 residues. The germline V gene encodes CDR1 KGHSH and CDR2 LQKENI. After removal of 3 bases from V and 3 bases from J, the junction contained 10 bases not matched to a gene. The CDR3 protein is CASSPKPGLAGAFYEQYF. The CDR3 DNA reads TGTGCCAGCTCACCGAAACCGGGACTAGCGGGAGCATTCTACGAGCAGTACTTC.

The chain recombines TRBV11-1 with TRBJ2-7; 7 bases line up with TRBD1. J gave up 2 bases and V 2 bases, and 6 bases lay outside the gene matches. This CDR3 has 15 residues. The germline gives CDR1 SGHAT, CDR2 FQDESV (reference sequence). In nucleotides, the CDR3 is TGTGCCAGCAGCTTATTCCAGACAGGGACCTACGAGCAGTACTTC. Its translation: CASSLFQTGTYEQYF.

This clonotype is labeled medium-sized. The gene calls are TRBV18 and TRBJ2-5; D not resolved. In germline, CDR1 is KGHSH, CDR2 LQKENI. The V end lost 2 bases, the J end lost 4 bases, and 8 bases lay between the germline ends. The CDR3 totals 13 residues. Here the CDR3 DNA reads TGTGCCAGCTCACCAAATCCCGGAGAGACCCAGTACTTC. Translated: CASSPNPGETQYF. Full variable domain (missing parts from reference TRBV18 and TRBJ2-5): NAGVMQNPRHLVRRRGQEARLRCSPMKGHSHVYWYRQLPEEGLKFMVYLQKENIIDESGMPKERFSAEFPKEGPSILRIQQVVRGDSAAYFCASSPNPGETQYFGPGTRLLVL.